These T cell receptor beta chains were read from a single sample in a study of a mutant IDH1 vaccine in newly diagnosed glioma. No antigen has been assigned to these receptors. Assay used: immunoSEQ multiplex PCR; TCRdb lists only in-frame clones, some missing. The sample holds over 55,000 clones, about nine tenths seen once. Sample: PBMCs, taken from a glioma patient whose treatment included an IDH1 peptide vaccine. The receptors here all came from a man between 40 and 49 years old with glioma. CDR3s include the opening cysteine and the closing phenylalanine or tryptophan. A D gene is named only where the DNA matches it firmly. Some rows have no size entry. The others give once, few or many, or a class for an expanded clone.

v_call,d_call,j_call,clone_size,cdr3_aa,cdr3_nt
TRBV2,.,TRBJ1-5,.,CASSEATGFNQPQHF,TGTGCCAGCAGTGAAGCAACAGGGTTCAATCAGCCCCAGCATTTT
TRBV28,.,TRBJ1-4,.,CASSLRQGLGNEKLFF,TGTGCCAGCAGTTTAAGGCAGGGGTTGGGGAATGAAAAACTGTTTTTT
TRBV6-5,TRBD1,TRBJ1-1,.,CASSEDRRGTEAFF,TGTGCCAGCAGTGAGGACAGGCGGGGTACTGAAGCTTTCTTT
TRBV11-1,TRBD2,TRBJ2-1,.,CASSLGTSGTVEQFF,TGTGCCAGCAGCTTAGGGACTAGCGGGACTGTTGAGCAGTTCTTC
TRBV5-1,TRBD2,TRBJ2-3,.,CASSSLPGLAGGGRTDTQYF,TGCGCCAGCAGCTCCCTCCCGGGACTAGCGGGAGGAGGTCGCACAGATACGCAGTATTTT
TRBV6-5,TRBD1,TRBJ2-1,.,CASRPGTGESNEQFF,TGTGCCAGCAGGCCCGGGACAGGGGAGTCCAATGAGCAGTTCTTC
TRBV28,TRBD1,TRBJ1-5,.,CASSRTGGGGQPQHF,TGTGCCAGCAGCCGGACAGGGGGCGGCGGGCAGCCCCAGCATTTT
TRBV6-4,.,TRBJ1-1,.,CASSDGQTPAFF,TGTGCCAGCAGTGACGGGCAGACGCCAGCTTTCTTT
TRBV5-3,TRBD1,TRBJ1-5,once,CARSFILRGHQPQHF,TGTGCCAGAAGCTTTATTCTCAGGGGGCATCAGCCCCAGCATTTT
TRBV19,TRBD1,TRBJ1-5,.,CASSMGQGAIQPQHF,TGTGCCAGTAGTATGGGACAGGGGGCGATTCAGCCCCAGCATTTT
TRBV6-6,TRBD1,TRBJ2-5,.,CASSRGQAQETQYF,TGTGCCAGCAGTCGCGGACAGGCACAAGAGACCCAGTACTTC
TRBV18,.,TRBJ1-2,.,CASSPDRTNYGYTF,TGTGCCAGCTCACCCGACAGAACTAACTATGGCTACACCTTC
TRBV9,.,TRBJ2-3,.,CASSVATGTVDTQYF,TGTGCCAGCAGCGTAGCTACAGGGACGGTAGATACGCAGTATTTT
TRBV28,TRBD1,TRBJ1-2,.,CASSSTGAKYGYTF,TGTGCCAGCAGTTCGACAGGGGCTAAGTATGGCTACACCTTC